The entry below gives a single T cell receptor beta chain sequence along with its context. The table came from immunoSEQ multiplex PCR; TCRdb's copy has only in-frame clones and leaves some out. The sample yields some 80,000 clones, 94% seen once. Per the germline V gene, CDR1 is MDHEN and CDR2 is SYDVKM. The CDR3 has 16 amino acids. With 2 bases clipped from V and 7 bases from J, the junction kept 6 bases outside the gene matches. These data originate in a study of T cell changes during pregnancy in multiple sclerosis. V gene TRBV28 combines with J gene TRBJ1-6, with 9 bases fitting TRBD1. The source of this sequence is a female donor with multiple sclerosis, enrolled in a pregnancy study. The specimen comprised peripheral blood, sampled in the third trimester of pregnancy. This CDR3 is CASSLQTQGANSPLHF. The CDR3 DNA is TGTGCCAGCAGTTTACAAACACAGGGGGCGAATTCACCCCTCCACTTT.